Here is one TCR beta chain with its context. Its target is not known. Other DNA sequences in this specimen translate into the identical CDR3. These data are taken from a study of PD-1 blockade in classical Hodgkin lymphoma. Study-wide results and limits: Relapsed/refractory patients reportedly had the lowest baseline TCR diversity, below newly diagnosed patients, who were below healthy donors.

As for time point: newly diagnosed, previously untreated cHL patient sample. Here immunoSEQ multiplex PCR was the method, and the copy in TCRdb shows in-frame clones only, minus some. This table holds tens of thousands of clones, about 94% found once. Trimming at V came to 6 bases and at J to 4 bases, leaving 11 bases not matched to a gene. CDR3 length: 16 residues. Germline V gene sequence: CDR1 MDHEN, CDR2 SYDVKM. This receptor was obtained from a human donor with classical Hodgkin lymphoma. What was sequenced was peripheral blood mononuclear cells (PBMCs). The chain couples TRBV28 to TRBJ2-1, with 8 nucleotides matching TRBD2. CDR3 sequence (DNA): TGTGCCAGCAGCCACATGCGGGGGGCGCGGTACAATGAGCAGTTCTTC. It specifies CASSHMRGARYNEQFF.